This TCR beta chain was identified during a study of T cell repertoires in cytomegalovirus infection. Study-level information: Based on public TCR beta signatures, there were indications of CMV infection and of a matching HLA type.

Whole-study findings and limits: Within the response measured ex vivo, HLA-C-restricted CMV-specific TCR beta clonotypes were dominant. Of the TCR beta families, the public ones yielded a cumulative frequency that identified carriers of CMV plus the relevant HLA.

In TCRdb, the reads were re-called with MiXCR into one record per CDR3 protein. The sample lists about 150,000 distinct CDR3 sequences; roughly a quarter were seen once. There are many counts of this clonotype. Its specificity is unknown. CDR3 length equals 16 residues. V was clipped by 6 bases and J by 2 bases; unmatched bases: 10. The germline gives CDR1 SGHTA, CDR2 FQGNSA. The specimen was PBMCs. The source is a human donor in good health (CMV status not recorded). Some clones in this sample may be carry-over from other donors' samples. This chain connects TRBV7-2 to TRBJ2-7, with 10 bases lining up with TRBD1. CDR3: CASRPPPGQGTYEQYF. The CDR3 DNA reads as TGTGCCAGCAGACCCCCCCCGGGACAGGGGACCTACGAGCAGTACTTC.